This T cell receptor (beta chain) comes out of a study of T cells in localized non-small cell lung cancer. Overall study results and limits: Because only a single region of the tumor was sequenced, heterogeneity remains possible. When the top 100 tumor clones were examined, a median 57 of them also appeared in the adjacent lung, which was paired and uninvolved. T cell clonality was highest in uninvolved adjacent lung, above tumor.

The CDR3 totals 15 residues. Germline V gives CDR1 ENHRY, CDR2 SYGVKD. V dropped 0 bases and J dropped 7; count of bases not matched to a gene: 7. In the case of this clone: Its antigen is still unknown.

Profiling relied on immunoSEQ multiplex PCR, and the TCRdb table lists in-frame clones only, not all of them. The sample carries 35,000 to 50,000 clones, 75% to 90% recorded once. Here the sequenced sample was peripheral blood, taken before any cancer treatment. This clonotype was obtained from a man aged 40-75 years with stage I lung adenocarcinoma. The J gene is TRBJ1-2, the V gene TRBV10-3; 8 bases align to TRBD1. In DNA form, the CDR3 reads TGTGCCATCAGTGAGTCGGGGCAGGGGGCACTTGGCTACACCTTC. Translating it yields CAISESGQGALGYTF.